A single sample is the source of the 19 T cell receptor beta chains below, sequenced in a study of shared clonotypes between healthy human individuals. Profiled with immunoSEQ multiplex PCR; TCRdb holds only in-frame clones, not every one. This table holds about half a million clones, roughly 80% found once. Material for sequencing was PBMCs. The receptors originated from a woman aged 35 to 49 in good health. Some clones in this sample may be carry-over from other donors' samples.

Comments on this clone: A much larger clone lies one base from this, so it may be a read error. V usage is TRBV10-2 and J usage is TRBJ2-2, with D perhaps given as TRBD1 or TRBD2 (6 bases each). Germline CDR1 and CDR2: WSHSY and SAAADI. This CDR3 has 16 amino acids. The V end was cut by 9 bases, the J end by 7 bases, with 24 bases between. The CDR3 coding sequence is TGCGCCAGTAAAAGAGCCGGGACACAGGGAGGCGGGGAGCTGTTTTTT. The encoded protein is CASKRAGTQGGGELFF.

V is TRBV19 and J is TRBJ2-7; D unresolved. This CDR3 contains 11 residues. Deletions cut 8 bases from V and 9 bases from J, with 14 bases between. Germline assignment: CDR1 LNHDA and CDR2 SQIVND (reference sequence). The CDR3 DNA reads as TGTGCCAGTCAACCACGGCACGGGCAGTACTTC. This gives the protein CASQPRHGQYF.

Concerning this clone itself: A read error likely explains this, since a far larger clone differs by one base. The rearrangement uses TRBV9 and TRBJ2-5, with a tentative D call TRBD2 (5 bases). The CDR3 covers 13 residues. V lost 3 bases and J 5 bases, leaving 11 bases between the germline ends. Germline V lookup: CDR1 SGDLS, CDR2 YYNGEE. The CDR3 region is CASSAQCGETQYF. CDR3 coding DNA: TGTGCCAGCAGCGCACAGTGCGGGGAGACCCAGTACTTC.

V and J are TRBV5-6 and TRBJ1-1; possible D gene TRBD1, 6 bases. Germline loops: CDR1 SGHDT, CDR2 YYEEEE. The CDR3 runs to 16 residues. Trimming shortened V by 3 bases and J by 4 bases, and 19 bases separated the two germline ends. Here the CDR3 reads CASSWGGGRAGTEAFF. For the CDR3, the DNA is TGTGCCAGCAGCTGGGGCGGGGGCCGGGCGGGCACTGAAGCTTTCTTT.

The chain joins TRBV5-6 to TRBJ2-1, with D tentatively TRBD2 (6 bases). V was clipped by 2 bases and J by 2 bases, with 11 bases between them. The CDR3 contains 15 residues. Germline V gives CDR1 SGHDT, CDR2 YYEEEE. The CDR3 reads CASSLIAVAYNEQFF. The CDR3 coding sequence is TGTGCCAGCAGCTTAATAGCGGTAGCCTACAATGAGCAGTTCTTC.

The chain uses TRBV28 and TRBJ2-7; 7 bases match TRBD2. Germline V lookup: CDR1 MDHEN, CDR2 SYDVKM. CDR3 length equals 15 residues. The V segment lost 5 bases and the J segment 9 bases; nucleotides outside the gene matches: 16. The CDR3: CASSTPTGGTHGQYF. In nucleotides, the CDR3 is TGTGCCAGCAGTACTCCCACCGGGGGGACCCATGGGCAGTACTTC.

Worth noting for this clone: This is likely an artifact of a read error, given a far larger clone one base away. The rearrangement uses TRBV9 and TRBJ2-5, with a tentative D call TRBD1 (5 bases). Trimming took 0 bases from V and 5 from J, leaving 8 bases between them. Germline CDR1 is SGDLS and CDR2 is YYNGEE. This CDR3 region has 13 residues. CDR3 loop: CASSVGGWETQYF. The CDR3 coding sequence is TGTGCCAGCAGCGTAGGGGGCTGGGAGACCCAGTACTTC. Full variable domain (remainder filled in from reference TRBV9 and TRBJ2-5): DSGVTQTPKHLITATGQRVTLRCSPRSGDLSVYWYQQSLDQGLQFLIQYYNGEERAKGNILERFSAQQFPDLHSELNLSSLELGDSALYFCASSVGGWETQYFGPGTRLLVL.

Note on this clone: Sequence at one end of the junction differs from germline and may be a read error. The V call is TRBV7-7, the J call TRBJ2-3; the D is unclear. The CDR3 is 14 amino acids. Germline V gene data show CDR1 as SSHAT and CDR2 as FNYEAQ (reference sequence). The CDR3 sequence is CASSPHIDTDTQYF. The DNA for the CDR3 is TGTGCTAGCAGCCCCCACATTGACACAGATACGCAGTATTTT.

The chain is built from TRBV28 and TRBJ1-2; D is unclear. V lost 7 bases, J lost 4 bases, and 25 bases lay in between. In germline, CDR1 is MDHEN, CDR2 SYDVKM. CDR3 size: 17 residues. CDR3 in amino acids: CASKLGQSLNLRYGYTF. The CDR3 DNA follows: TGTGCCAGCAAGTTAGGCCAGTCCCTAAATTTGCGCTATGGCTACACCTTC.

This clone was counted between two and nine times. The likely explanation is a read error, given a far larger clone one base away. The genes are TRBV30 and TRBJ1-5; D might be TRBD1 (6 bases). The CDR3 is 16 residues long. Germline V lookup: CDR1 GTSNPN, CDR2 SVGIG (reference sequence). CDR3 DNA: TGTGCCTGGAGTGTAGGGGGTGACTATAGCAATAAGCCCCAGCATTTT. It encodes CAWSVGGDYSNKPQHF.

The rearrangement joins TRBV15 to TRBJ2-1; 7 positions agree with TRBD2. Germline loops: CDR1 LNHNV, CDR2 YYDKDF (reference sequence). V gave up 0 bases and J gave up 6 bases; unmatched junction bases: 8. This CDR3 contains 16 residues. The CDR3 protein is CATSRDRSSGTNEQFF. CDR3 coding DNA: TGTGCCACCAGCAGAGATCGGTCTAGCGGTACCAATGAGCAGTTCTTC. Variable domain in full (rest from reference TRBV15 and TRBJ2-1): DAMVIQNPRYQVTQFGKPVTLSCSQTLNHNVMYWYQQKSSQAPKLLFHYYDKDFNNEADTPDNFQSRRPNTSFCFLDIRSPGLGDTAMYLCATSRDRSSGTNEQFFGPGTRLTVL.

Regarding this clone: The conserved phenylalanine or tryptophan is not found at the CDR3 terminus, so this likely reflects a read error. The chain uses TRBV4-3 and TRBJ1-1; D gene uncertain. There are 13 residues in the CDR3. Germline lookup yields CDR1 LGHNA and CDR2 YSLEER. V shed 4 bases and J shed 0 bases, with 6 bases lying between them. The CDR3 nucleotides read TGCGCCAGCAGCCGCCAGCTGAACACTGAAGCTTTCCTT. Translating it yields CASSRQLNTEAFL.

V gene TRBV7-6 combines with J gene TRBJ2-7; TRBD1 matches 8 bases. V lost 4 bases to trimming and J lost 8 bases; unmatched junction nucleotides: 7. The CDR3 has 13 amino acids. The germline gives CDR1 SGHVS, CDR2 FNYEAQ. The CDR3, as DNA: TGTGCCAGCAGCTCCGACGACAGGGGCAAGCAGTACTTC. This codes for CASSSDDRGKQYF. The whole variable domain, remainder taken from reference TRBV7-6 and TRBJ2-7, is GAGVSQSPRYKVTKRGQDVALRCDPISGHVSLYWYRQALGQGPEFLTYFNYEAQQDKSGLPNDRFSAERPEGSISTLTIQRTEQRDSAMYRCASSSDDRGKQYFGPGTRLTVT.

This rearrangement joins TRBV10-1 to TRBJ1-5, with a possible D match to TRBD1 (6 bases). The CDR3 has 18 amino acids. V was pared by 5 bases and J by 0 bases, with 20 bases between. The germline gives CDR1 WNHNN, CDR2 SYGVQD (reference sequence). The CDR3 nucleotides read TGCGCCAGCAGTCGAAGGGGGGCGCTTTACCATAGCAATCAGCCCCAGCATTTT. This encodes CASSRRGALYHSNQPQHF.

With regard to this clone: Given a far larger clone just one base away, this is likely a sequencing read error. Other DNA sequences within the sample encode an identical CDR3. The chain is built from TRBV29-1 and TRBJ2-3; a weak D match, TRBD2 (6 bases). The CDR3 has 14 residues. Germline lookup yields CDR1 SQVTM and CDR2 ANQGSEA. The CDR3 region has the DNA TGCAGCGTTTTCGGGGGTCCTGAGGTAGATACTCAGTATTTT. Translated, it gives CSVFGGPEVDTQYF.

The rearrangement uses TRBV18 and TRBJ2-1; 9 positions match TRBD1. V gave up 2 bases and J gave up 12 bases; unmatched junction bases: 8. Per germline, CDR1 KGHSH and CDR2 LQKENI. The CDR3 extends over 14 amino acids. In DNA form, the CDR3 reads TGTGCCAGCTCACCAACAACAGGGGGCCGAGTGCAGTTCTTC. It codes for CASSPTTGGRVQFF.

This clone occurred once. This chain links TRBV19 with TRBJ1-5; 9 bases agree with TRBD1. This CDR3 has 17 residues. CDR1 is LNHDA and CDR2 is SQIVND in the germline V gene (reference sequence). V trimming: 5 bases; J trimming: 2 bases; junction bases outside the gene matches: 10. The CDR3 protein is CASSQRTGDIGNQPQHF. For the CDR3, the DNA is TGTGCCAGTAGTCAGAGGACAGGGGATATCGGCAATCAGCCCCAGCATTTT.

This rearrangement joins TRBV5-1 to TRBJ2-2, with 9 bases that match TRBD2. Trimming cost V 4 bases and J 7 bases; bases outside gene matches: 8. The V gene's germline CDR1 is SGHRS and CDR2 YFSETQ. This CDR3 comprises 15 residues. The CDR3, as DNA: TGCGCCAGCAGCCCCGCGGGAGGGCCTGGCGGGGAGCTGTTTTTT. This encodes CASSPAGGPGGELFF.

The gene calls are TRBV30 and TRBJ2-1, with unresolved D. This CDR3 is built from 11 residues. CDR1 GTSNPN and CDR2 SVGIG come from the germline V gene (reference sequence). V was shortened by 4 bases and J by 6 bases, with 7 bases between the two germline ends. CDR3 in DNA: TGTGCCTGGACGGGCGTCAATGAGCAGTTCTTC. It translates to CAWTGVNEQFF.